These T cell receptor beta chains were read from a single sample in a study of identifying expanded T cells in peripheral blood. Generated by immunoSEQ multiplex PCR, the TCRdb table keeps only in-frame clones and is missing some. Altogether around 99,000 clones are present, 88% being singletons, with the ten largest covering about 8.6%. Sample: blood. Receptor source: a person between 18 and 75 years old in good health. The CDR3 runs from the conserved cysteine through the conserved F or W. Fields, in order: CDR3 DNA, CDR3 protein, J gene, CDR3 length, V gene, D gene, clone size. A D gene is named only where the DNA matches it firmly. Only some rows state a clone size, as once, few, many or a class for expanded clones.

DNA: TGTGCCAGCAGCTTAGATAGGGCGGGTGAAGCTTTCTTT
CDR3: CASSLDRAGEAFF
J: TRBJ1-1
length: 13
V: TRBV11-3
D: NA
size: NA

DNA: TGTGCCAGCTCACTAGCGACTAGCGGGGGGGCCATGCTCACAGATACGCAGTATTTT
CDR3: CASSLATSGGAMLTDTQYF
J: TRBJ2-3
length: 19
V: TRBV18
D: TRBD2
size: NA

DNA: TGTGCCACCAGCAGAGATAGGTACAATGAGCAGTTCTTC
CDR3: CATSRDRYNEQFF
J: TRBJ2-1
length: 13
V: TRBV15
D: NA
size: NA

DNA: TGTGCCAGCTCACAGGAGACCCAGTACTTC
CDR3: CASSQETQYF
J: TRBJ2-5
length: 10
V: TRBV18
D: NA
size: once

DNA: TGTGCCAGCAGACGCAGACAGGGCGACTATGGCTACACCTTC
CDR3: CASRRRQGDYGYTF
J: TRBJ1-2
length: 14
V: TRBV7-6
D: TRBD1
size: NA

DNA: TGCGCCAGCAGCCAAGCAGGGGCTGAGCAGTTCTTC
CDR3: CASSQAGAEQFF
J: TRBJ2-1
length: 12
V: TRBV4-3
D: NA
size: NA

DNA: TGCGCCAGCTCACCACAAGCGGGCTACGAGCAGTACTTC
CDR3: CASSPQAGYEQYF
J: TRBJ2-7
length: 13
V: TRBV18
D: NA
size: NA

DNA: TGTGCCAGCAGCTTAGGCCAGGGGTACGCCTACAATGAGCAGTTCTTC
CDR3: CASSLGQGYAYNEQFF
J: TRBJ2-1
length: 16
V: TRBV13
D: NA
size: NA

DNA: TGTGCCAGCAGCTTGGGAGGCGGGAATAATCAGCCCCAGCATTTT
CDR3: CASSLGGGNNQPQHF
J: TRBJ1-5
length: 15
V: TRBV5-4
D: NA
size: NA

DNA: TGTGCCAGCAGTGAGACAGGGAACACTGAAGCTTTCTTT
CDR3: CASSETGNTEAFF
J: TRBJ1-1
length: 13
V: TRBV6-1
D: NA
size: NA

DNA: TGTGCCAGCAGCCGGGACAGCTATAGCAATCAGCCCCAGCATTTT
CDR3: CASSRDSYSNQPQHF
J: TRBJ1-5
length: 15
V: TRBV4-2
D: TRBD1
size: NA

DNA: TGCGCCAGCAGCTTGGCCGGGACAGGGGGCTACGAGCAGTACTTC
CDR3: CASSLAGTGGYEQYF
J: TRBJ2-7
length: 15
V: TRBV5-1
D: TRBD1
size: NA

DNA: TGTGCCAGCAGTCCAAGGGGGCAGTCAACTGAAGCTTTCTTT
CDR3: CASSPRGQSTEAFF
J: TRBJ1-1
length: 14
V: TRBV7-6
D: TRBD1
size: NA

DNA: TGTGCCAGCAGCCCCCTTCCCCTTACTAGCGGGATTGGTAATGAGCAGTTCTTC
CDR3: CASSPLPLTSGIGNEQFF
J: TRBJ2-1
length: 18
V: TRBV7-3
D: TRBD2
size: NA

DNA: TGTGCCAGCAGCTTAGGGAGAAGGGATGAGCAGTTCTTC
CDR3: CASSLGRRDEQFF
J: TRBJ2-1
length: 13
V: TRBV11-3
D: NA
size: NA

DNA: TGTGCCAGCTCACCAACCCCCGTGAGGTATGGCTACACCTTC
CDR3: CASSPTPVRYGYTF
J: TRBJ1-2
length: 14
V: TRBV18
D: NA
size: NA

DNA: TGTGCCAGCAGCTTAGACGGAGCGGGGGCCTACGAGCAGTACTTC
CDR3: CASSLDGAGAYEQYF
J: TRBJ2-7
length: 15
V: TRBV11-2
D: TRBD2
size: NA

DNA: TGTGCCAGCAGCTTAGATCCGGAGAGAGATACGCAGTATTTT
CDR3: CASSLDPERDTQYF
J: TRBJ2-3
length: 14
V: TRBV7-2
D: NA
size: few

DNA: TGTGCCAGCAGCTTACGGGGGGCGGATGAAAAACTGTTTTTT
CDR3: CASSLRGADEKLFF
J: TRBJ1-4
length: 14
V: TRBV7-2
D: NA
size: NA

DNA: TGTGCCAGCAGCCCCTACGGGACTAGGGATGAGCAGTTCTTC
CDR3: CASSPYGTRDEQFF
J: TRBJ2-1
length: 14
V: TRBV13
D: TRBD2
size: NA

DNA: TGTGCCACCAGCAGTAAAGACGACAACTTCTATGGCTACACCTTC
CDR3: CATSSKDDNFYGYTF
J: TRBJ1-2
length: 15
V: TRBV15
D: NA
size: NA

DNA: TGTGCCAGCAGCTGGACGGTCTCTGGGGCCAACGTCCTGACTTTC
CDR3: CASSWTVSGANVLTF
J: TRBJ2-6
length: 15
V: TRBV7-2
D: NA
size: once

DNA: TGCGCCAGCAGCCTTGGGAACAATGAGCAGTTCTTC
CDR3: CASSLGNNEQFF
J: TRBJ2-1
length: 12
V: TRBV4-1
D: NA
size: NA

DNA: TGTGCCAGCAGCTTTAGGACCGATACGCAGTATTTT
CDR3: CASSFRTDTQYF
J: TRBJ2-3
length: 12
V: TRBV7-3
D: NA
size: NA

DNA: TGTGCCAGCAGAGTGACAGGGAACACTGAAGCTTTCTTT
CDR3: CASRVTGNTEAFF
J: TRBJ1-1
length: 13
V: TRBV2
D: NA
size: NA

DNA: TGTGCCAGCTCGGAACAGGGCCGTCTTAGGTACACTGAAGCTTTCTTT
CDR3: CASSEQGRLRYTEAFF
J: TRBJ1-1
length: 16
V: TRBV18
D: NA
size: NA

DNA: TGTGCCAGCAGCGTAAACCCCCCCGGGAACTCCTACAATGAGCAGTTCTTC
CDR3: CASSVNPPGNSYNEQFF
J: TRBJ2-1
length: 17
V: TRBV9
D: NA
size: NA

DNA: TGTGCCAGCAGCCAGACCGGGACAGGGATCTACGAGCAGTACTTC
CDR3: CASSQTGTGIYEQYF
J: TRBJ2-7
length: 15
V: TRBV11-1
D: TRBD1
size: NA

DNA: TGTGCCAGCAGTCCCCGACAGGCGCCGAACACTGAAGCTTTCTTT
CDR3: CASSPRQAPNTEAFF
J: TRBJ1-1
length: 15
V: TRBV27
D: NA
size: NA

DNA: TGTGCCAGCTCACTTCCAGTGCAGAGGCCTAACTATGGCTACACCTTC
CDR3: CASSLPVQRPNYGYTF
J: TRBJ1-2
length: 16
V: TRBV18
D: NA
size: once

DNA: TGTGCCAGCAGTGAATTGCGAACTAGCGGGAGTTACAATGAGCAGTTCTTC
CDR3: CASSELRTSGSYNEQFF
J: TRBJ2-1
length: 17
V: TRBV25-1
D: TRBD2
size: NA

DNA: TGTGCCAGCAGCTTAAGAACTAGCGGGGGGCAAGATACGCAGTATTTT
CDR3: CASSLRTSGGQDTQYF
J: TRBJ2-3
length: 16
V: TRBV7-9
D: TRBD2
size: NA

DNA: TGCGCCAGCAGCTTAGGTCCAGGAGCGGGAGTCAACACCGGGGAGCTGTTTTTT
CDR3: CASSLGPGAGVNTGELFF
J: TRBJ2-2
length: 18
V: TRBV5-1
D: TRBD2
size: NA

DNA: TGTGCCAGCAGTGGCCGGGGGGCGCAGCCCCAGCATTTT
CDR3: CASSGRGAQPQHF
J: TRBJ1-5
length: 13
V: TRBV6-1
D: NA
size: once

DNA: TGTGCCAGCAGGAGTGATGGGGATACGCAGTATTTT
CDR3: CASRSDGDTQYF
J: TRBJ2-3
length: 12
V: TRBV5-4
D: NA
size: NA

DNA: TGTGCCAGCAGCTTGGATCCGGGACAGGGGAACTATGGCTACACCTTC
CDR3: CASSLDPGQGNYGYTF
J: TRBJ1-2
length: 16
V: TRBV7-9
D: TRBD1
size: NA

DNA: TGTGCCAGCAGTTTACGCGGCGGACAGCCTGGAGACTATGGCTACACCTTC
CDR3: CASSLRGGQPGDYGYTF
J: TRBJ1-2
length: 17
V: TRBV28
D: NA
size: NA

DNA: TGCGCCAGCAGCTCCCGACAAGCGAACACCGGGGAGCTGTTTTTT
CDR3: CASSSRQANTGELFF
J: TRBJ2-2
length: 15
V: TRBV5-1
D: NA
size: NA

DNA: TGTGCCAGCAGTGGGGGGGGCATCCAGACTCAGCCCCAGCATTTT
CDR3: CASSGGGIQTQPQHF
J: TRBJ1-5
length: 15
V: TRBV2
D: NA
size: NA

DNA: TGCGCCAGCAGCTTGTTAGGTGCCGAGCAGTACTTC
CDR3: CASSLLGAEQYF
J: TRBJ2-7
length: 12
V: TRBV5-1
D: NA
size: NA

DNA: TGTGCCAGCAGTACTGGTCTTCTGGATAATTCACCCCTCCACTTT
CDR3: CASSTGLLDNSPLHF
J: TRBJ1-6
length: 15
V: TRBV7-9
D: NA
size: few

DNA: TGTGCCAGCAGCGCCCCAAGCAGGGAGCTAGGGGGCTACACCTTC
CDR3: CASSAPSRELGGYTF
J: TRBJ1-2
length: 15
V: TRBV5-4
D: NA
size: NA

DNA: TGTGCCAGTAGTGACAGGGGGCTTGGCTATGGCTACACCTTC
CDR3: CASSDRGLGYGYTF
J: TRBJ1-2
length: 14
V: TRBV19
D: TRBD1
size: NA

DNA: TGTGCCAGCAGCTTAGGGCAGGGTGCTGAAGCTTTCTTT
CDR3: CASSLGQGAEAFF
J: TRBJ1-1
length: 13
V: TRBV11-2
D: NA
size: NA

DNA: TGCGCCAGCGGACCGACAGGGGGCTTGACTGAAGCTTTCTTT
CDR3: CASGPTGGLTEAFF
J: TRBJ1-1
length: 14
V: TRBV4-1
D: TRBD1
size: once

DNA: TGTGCCAGCAGTTACGGTATTGCGGGAACTGAAGCTTTCTTT
CDR3: CASSYGIAGTEAFF
J: TRBJ1-1
length: 14
V: TRBV6-6
D: NA
size: NA

DNA: TGTGCCACCACCTCAACTCCGGCTCACGGCTACACCTTC
CDR3: CATTSTPAHGYTF
J: TRBJ1-2
length: 13
V: TRBV6-5
D: NA
size: NA

DNA: TGTGCCAGCAGTTTATCGAGAGACAGGGTTTATGAGCAGTTCTTC
CDR3: CASSLSRDRVYEQFF
J: TRBJ2-1
length: 15
V: TRBV27
D: TRBD1
size: NA

DNA: TGTGCCAGCAGCCCATATCCGGGCAGCACCGGGGAGCTGTTTTTT
CDR3: CASSPYPGSTGELFF
J: TRBJ2-2
length: 15
V: TRBV9
D: NA
size: NA